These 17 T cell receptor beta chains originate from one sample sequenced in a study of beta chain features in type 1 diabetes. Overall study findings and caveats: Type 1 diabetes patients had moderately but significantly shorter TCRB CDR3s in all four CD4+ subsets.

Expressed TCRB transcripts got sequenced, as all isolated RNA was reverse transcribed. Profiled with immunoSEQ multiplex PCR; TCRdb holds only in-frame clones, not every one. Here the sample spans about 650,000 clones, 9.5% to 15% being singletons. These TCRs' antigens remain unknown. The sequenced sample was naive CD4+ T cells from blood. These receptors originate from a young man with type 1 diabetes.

The DNA of the CDR3 is TGTGCCACCAGCAGGGTCCCCCAGGGATCCTACAATGAGCAGTTCTTC. Translation: CATSRVPQGSYNEQFF. This rearrangement joins TRBV15 to TRBJ2-1; tentative D call: TRBD1 (5 bases). Germline values: CDR1 LNHNV, CDR2 YYDKDF (reference sequence). The CDR3 runs to 16 residues. V lost 3 bases and J 1 base, leaving 13 bases between the germline ends.

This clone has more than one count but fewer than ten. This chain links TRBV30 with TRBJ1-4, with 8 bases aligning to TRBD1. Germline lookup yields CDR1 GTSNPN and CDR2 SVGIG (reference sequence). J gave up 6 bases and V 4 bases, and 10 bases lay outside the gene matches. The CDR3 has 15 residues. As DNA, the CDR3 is TGTGCCTGGAAGTCTCTGGGACAGGAGTATGAAAAACTGTTTTTT. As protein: CAWKSLGQEYEKLFF.

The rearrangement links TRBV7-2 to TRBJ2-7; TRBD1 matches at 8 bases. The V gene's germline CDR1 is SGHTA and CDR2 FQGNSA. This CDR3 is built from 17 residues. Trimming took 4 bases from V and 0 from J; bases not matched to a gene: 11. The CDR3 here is CASSSTLSTGASYEQYF. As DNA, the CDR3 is TGTGCCAGCAGCTCTACTCTCTCGACAGGGGCCTCCTACGAGCAGTACTTC.

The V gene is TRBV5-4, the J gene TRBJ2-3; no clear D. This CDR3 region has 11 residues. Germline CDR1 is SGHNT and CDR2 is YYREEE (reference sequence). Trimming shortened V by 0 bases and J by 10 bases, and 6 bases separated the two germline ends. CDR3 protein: CASSLGRSQYF. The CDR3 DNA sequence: TGTGCCAGCAGCTTGGGACGGTCGCAGTATTTT.

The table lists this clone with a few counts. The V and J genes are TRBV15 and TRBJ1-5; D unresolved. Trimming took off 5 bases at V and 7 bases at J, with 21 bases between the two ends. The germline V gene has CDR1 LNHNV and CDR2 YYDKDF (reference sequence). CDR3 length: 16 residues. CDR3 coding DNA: TGTGCCACCAGCGGGTCTCTCGGCGGGGTTACCCAGCCCCAGCATTTT. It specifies CATSGSLGGVTQPQHF.

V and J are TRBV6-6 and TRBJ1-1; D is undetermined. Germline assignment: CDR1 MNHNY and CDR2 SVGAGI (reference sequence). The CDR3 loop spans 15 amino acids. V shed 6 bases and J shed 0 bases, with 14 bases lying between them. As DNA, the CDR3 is TGTGCCAGCAGGCATAAAGACGGACTGAACACTGAAGCTTTCTTT. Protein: CASRHKDGLNTEAFF.

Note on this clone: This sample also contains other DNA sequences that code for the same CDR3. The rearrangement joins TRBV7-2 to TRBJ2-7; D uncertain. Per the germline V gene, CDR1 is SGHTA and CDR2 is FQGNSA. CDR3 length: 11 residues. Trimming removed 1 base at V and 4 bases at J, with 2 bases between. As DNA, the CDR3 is TGTGCCAGCAGCTTAGATTACGAGCAGTACTTC. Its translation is CASSLDYEQYF.

The chain's CDR3 is CASSLFGIGVNQPQHF. The CDR3 coding sequence is TGTGCCAGCAGCTTGTTTGGAATAGGAGTCAATCAGCCCCAGCATTTT. This chain joins TRBV7-2 and TRBJ1-5; D is undetermined. CDR1 SGHTA and CDR2 FQGNSA come from the germline V gene. V shed 3 bases and J shed 3 bases, with 15 bases lying between them. This CDR3 is 16 amino acids long.

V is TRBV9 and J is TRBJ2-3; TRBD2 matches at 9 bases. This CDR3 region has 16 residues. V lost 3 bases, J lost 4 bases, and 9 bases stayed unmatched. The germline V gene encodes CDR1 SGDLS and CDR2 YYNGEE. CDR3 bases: TGTGCCAGCAGCGAAACAGTAGCGGGGGCAGCAGATACGCAGTATTTT. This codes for CASSETVAGAADTQYF.

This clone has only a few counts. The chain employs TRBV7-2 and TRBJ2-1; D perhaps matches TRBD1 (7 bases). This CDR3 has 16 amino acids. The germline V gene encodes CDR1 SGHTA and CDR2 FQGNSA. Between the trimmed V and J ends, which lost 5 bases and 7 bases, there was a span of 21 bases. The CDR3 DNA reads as TGTGCCAGCAGCCTAGGGGGCGGGGCCGAGGTGAATGAGCAGTTCTTC. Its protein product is CASSLGGGAEVNEQFF.

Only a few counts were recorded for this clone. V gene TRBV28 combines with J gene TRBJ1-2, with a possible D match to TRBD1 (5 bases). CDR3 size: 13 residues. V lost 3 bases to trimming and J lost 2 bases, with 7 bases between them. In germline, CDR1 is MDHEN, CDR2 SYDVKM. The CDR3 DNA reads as TGTGCCAGCAGTTTGGGGGGGAACTATGGCTACACCTTC. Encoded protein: CASSLGGNYGYTF.

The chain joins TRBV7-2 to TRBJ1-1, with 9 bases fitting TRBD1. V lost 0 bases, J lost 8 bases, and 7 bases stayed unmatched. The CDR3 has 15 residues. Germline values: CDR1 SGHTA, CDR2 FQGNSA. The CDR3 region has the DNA TGTGCCAGCAGCTTAGCTAGGGACAGGGACAAGGAAGCTTTCTTT. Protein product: CASSLARDRDKEAFF.

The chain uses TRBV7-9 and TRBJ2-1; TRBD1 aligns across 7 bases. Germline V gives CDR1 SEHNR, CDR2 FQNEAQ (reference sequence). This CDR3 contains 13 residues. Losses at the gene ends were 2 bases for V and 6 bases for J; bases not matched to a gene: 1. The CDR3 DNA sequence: TGTGCCAGCAGCTTAACAGGGGTCAATGAGCAGTTCTTC. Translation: CASSLTGVNEQFF.

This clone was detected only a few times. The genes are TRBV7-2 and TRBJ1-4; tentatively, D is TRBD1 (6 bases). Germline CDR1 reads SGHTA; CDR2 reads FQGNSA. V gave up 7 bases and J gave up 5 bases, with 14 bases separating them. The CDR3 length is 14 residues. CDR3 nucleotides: TGTGCCAGCACGAAACAGGGATTGAATGAAAAACTGTTTTTT. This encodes CASTKQGLNEKLFF. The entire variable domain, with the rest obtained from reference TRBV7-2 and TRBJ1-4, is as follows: GAGVSQSPSNKVTEKGKDVELRCDPISGHTALYWYRQSLGQGLEFLIYFQGNSAPDKSGLPSDRFSAERTGGSVSTLTIQRTQQEDSAVYLCASTKQGLNEKLFFGSGTQLSVL.

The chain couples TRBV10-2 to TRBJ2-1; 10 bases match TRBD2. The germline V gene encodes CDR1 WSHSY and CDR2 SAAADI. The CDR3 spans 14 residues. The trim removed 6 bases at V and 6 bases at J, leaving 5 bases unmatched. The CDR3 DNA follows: TGCGCCAGCAGGGGGCTAGCGGGGGTCAATGAGCAGTTCTTC. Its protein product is CASRGLAGVNEQFF.

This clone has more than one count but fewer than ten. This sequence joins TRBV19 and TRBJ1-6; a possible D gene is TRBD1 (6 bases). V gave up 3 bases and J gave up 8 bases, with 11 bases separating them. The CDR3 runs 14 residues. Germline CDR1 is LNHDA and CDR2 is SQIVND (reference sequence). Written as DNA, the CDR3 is TGTGCCAGTAGTATCAGGGGTCCGGATTCACCCCTCCACTTT. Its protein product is CASSIRGPDSPLHF.

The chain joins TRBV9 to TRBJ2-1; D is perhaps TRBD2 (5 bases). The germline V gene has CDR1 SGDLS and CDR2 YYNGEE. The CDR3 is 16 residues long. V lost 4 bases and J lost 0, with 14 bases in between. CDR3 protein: CASSSRTPTSYNEQFF. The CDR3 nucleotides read TGTGCCAGCAGCTCTCGGACTCCTACCTCCTACAATGAGCAGTTCTTC.